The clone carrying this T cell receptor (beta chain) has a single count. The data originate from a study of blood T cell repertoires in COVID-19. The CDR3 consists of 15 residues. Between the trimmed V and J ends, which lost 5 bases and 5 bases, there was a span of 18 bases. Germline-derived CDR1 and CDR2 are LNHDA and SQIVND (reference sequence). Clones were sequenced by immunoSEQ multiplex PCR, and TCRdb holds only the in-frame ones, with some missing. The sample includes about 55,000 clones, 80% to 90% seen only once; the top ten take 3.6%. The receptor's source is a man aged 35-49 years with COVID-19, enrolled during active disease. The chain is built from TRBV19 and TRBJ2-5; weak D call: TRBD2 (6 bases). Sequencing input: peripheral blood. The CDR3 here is CASSPLGLLGETQYF. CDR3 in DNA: TGTGCCAGTAGTCCCCTGGGACTCCTCGGTGAGACCCAGTACTTC.